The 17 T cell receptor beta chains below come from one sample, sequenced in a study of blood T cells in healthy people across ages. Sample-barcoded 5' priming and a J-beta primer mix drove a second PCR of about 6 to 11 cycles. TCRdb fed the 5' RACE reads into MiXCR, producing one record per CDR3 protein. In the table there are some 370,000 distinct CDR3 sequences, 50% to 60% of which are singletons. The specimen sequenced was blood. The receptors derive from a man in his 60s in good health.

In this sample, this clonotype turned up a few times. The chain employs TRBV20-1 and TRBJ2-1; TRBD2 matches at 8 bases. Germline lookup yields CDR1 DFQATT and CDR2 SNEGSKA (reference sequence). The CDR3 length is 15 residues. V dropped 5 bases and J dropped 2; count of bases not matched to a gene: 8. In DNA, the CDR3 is TGCAGTGCTTGGTCCACTAGCGGAGCCTACAATGAGCAGTTCTTC. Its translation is CSAWSTSGAYNEQFF.

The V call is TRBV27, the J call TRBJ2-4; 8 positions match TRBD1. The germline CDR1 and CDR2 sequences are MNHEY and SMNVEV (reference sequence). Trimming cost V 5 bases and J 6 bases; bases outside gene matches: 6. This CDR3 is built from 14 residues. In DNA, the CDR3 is TGTGCCAGCAGTGAACAGGGGGTACGAAACATTCAGTACTTC. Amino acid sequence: CASSEQGVRNIQYF.

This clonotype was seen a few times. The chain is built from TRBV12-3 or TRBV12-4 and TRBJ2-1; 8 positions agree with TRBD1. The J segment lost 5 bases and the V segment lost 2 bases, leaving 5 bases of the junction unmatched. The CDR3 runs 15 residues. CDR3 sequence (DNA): TGTGCCAGCAGTTTATCTGGACAGGGACACAATGAGCAGTTCTTC. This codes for CASSLSGQGHNEQFF.

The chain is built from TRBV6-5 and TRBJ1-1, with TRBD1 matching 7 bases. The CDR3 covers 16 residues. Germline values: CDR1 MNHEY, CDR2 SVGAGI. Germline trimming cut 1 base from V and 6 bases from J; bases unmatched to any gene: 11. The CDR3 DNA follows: TGTGCCAGCAGTTACTTACGGACAGGCGGATTGTCTGAAGCTTTCTTT. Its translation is CASSYLRTGGLSEAFF.

The CDR3 spells CASSERGEVDTQYF. The CDR3 DNA sequence: TGTGCCAGCAGTGAGCGGGGGGAGGTAGATACGCAGTATTTT. The J gene is TRBJ2-3, the V gene TRBV25-1, with 8 positions matching TRBD2. CDR1 and CDR2 (germline): MGHDK, SYGVNS. The J segment lost 5 bases and the V segment lost 3 bases, leaving 4 bases of the junction unmatched. The CDR3 contains 14 residues.

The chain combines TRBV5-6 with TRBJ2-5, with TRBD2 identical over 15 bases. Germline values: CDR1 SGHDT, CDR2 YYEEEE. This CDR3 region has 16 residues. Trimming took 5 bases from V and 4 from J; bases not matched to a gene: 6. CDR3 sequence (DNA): TGTGCCAGCAGTTGGACTAGCGGGAGGGCCGCAGAGACCCAGTACTTC. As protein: CASSWTSGRAAETQYF.

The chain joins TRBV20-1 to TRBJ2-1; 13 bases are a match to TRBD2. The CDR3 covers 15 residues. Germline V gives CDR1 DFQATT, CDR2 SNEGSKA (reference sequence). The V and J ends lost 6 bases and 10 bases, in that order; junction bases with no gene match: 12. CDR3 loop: CSARERLAGGGEQFF. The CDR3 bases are TGCAGTGCACGGGAAAGACTAGCGGGGGGAGGCGAGCAGTTCTTC.

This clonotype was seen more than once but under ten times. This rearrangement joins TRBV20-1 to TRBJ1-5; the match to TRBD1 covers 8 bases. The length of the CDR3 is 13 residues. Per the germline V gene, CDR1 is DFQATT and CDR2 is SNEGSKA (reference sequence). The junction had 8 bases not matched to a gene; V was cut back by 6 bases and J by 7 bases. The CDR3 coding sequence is TGCAGTGCCCCAGGGGGCTCGGGGCAGCCCCAGCATTTT. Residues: CSAPGGSGQPQHF.

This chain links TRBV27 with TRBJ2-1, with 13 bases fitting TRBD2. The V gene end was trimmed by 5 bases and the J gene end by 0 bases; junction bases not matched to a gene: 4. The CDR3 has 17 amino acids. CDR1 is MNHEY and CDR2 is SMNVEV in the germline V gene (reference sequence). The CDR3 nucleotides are TGTGCCAGCAGTCTGGGACTAGCGGGGAGCTCCTACAATGAGCAGTTCTTC. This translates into CASSLGLAGSSYNEQFF.

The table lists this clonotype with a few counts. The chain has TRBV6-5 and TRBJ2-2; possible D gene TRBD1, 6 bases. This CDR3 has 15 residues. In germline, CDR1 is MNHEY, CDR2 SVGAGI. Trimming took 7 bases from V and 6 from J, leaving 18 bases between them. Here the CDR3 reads CASKGVDLLSGELFF. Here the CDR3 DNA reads TGTGCCAGCAAGGGGGTGGACCTCCTGTCCGGGGAGCTGTTTTTT.

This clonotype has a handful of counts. In DNA, the CDR3 is TGTGCCAGCAGCCAAGAGTGGCCAGCCCTCTATGGCTACACCTTC. This sequence encodes CASSQEWPALYGYTF. This chain uses TRBV4-2 with TRBJ1-2; D gene unclear. Germline CDR1 and CDR2: LGHNA and YNFKEQ. V lost 0 bases, J lost 4 bases, and 12 bases lay in between. The CDR3 totals 15 residues.

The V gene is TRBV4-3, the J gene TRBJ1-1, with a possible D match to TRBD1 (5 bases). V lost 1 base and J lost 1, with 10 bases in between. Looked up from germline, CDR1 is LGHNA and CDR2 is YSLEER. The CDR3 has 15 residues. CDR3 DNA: TGCGCCAGCAGCCAAGGGTACAGGCCGAACACTGAAGCTTTCTTT. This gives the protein CASSQGYRPNTEAFF.

Here the CDR3 reads CASSPLGQGNSPLHF. CDR3 bases: TGTGCCAGCTCACCACTGGGTCAAGGTAATTCACCCCTCCACTTT. The V call is TRBV18, the J call TRBJ1-6; D unresolved. V dropped 1 base and J dropped 6 bases, with 10 bases sitting between them. This CDR3 has 15 residues. Germline assignment: CDR1 KGHSH and CDR2 LQKENI.

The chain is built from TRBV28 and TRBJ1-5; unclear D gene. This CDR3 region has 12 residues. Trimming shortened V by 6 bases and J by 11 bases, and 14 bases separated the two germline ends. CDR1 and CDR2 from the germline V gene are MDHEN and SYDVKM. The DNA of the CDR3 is TGTGCCAGCAGCGGACCCCAATCAGCCCAGCATTTT. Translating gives CASSGPQSAQHF.

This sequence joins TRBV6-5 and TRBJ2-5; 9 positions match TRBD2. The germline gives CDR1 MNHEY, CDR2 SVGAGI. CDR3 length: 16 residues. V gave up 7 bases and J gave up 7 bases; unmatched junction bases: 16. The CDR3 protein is CASTPSRGGGAVTQYF. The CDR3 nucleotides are TGTGCCAGCACACCCTCCCGGGGCGGGGGGGCGGTGACCCAGTACTTC.

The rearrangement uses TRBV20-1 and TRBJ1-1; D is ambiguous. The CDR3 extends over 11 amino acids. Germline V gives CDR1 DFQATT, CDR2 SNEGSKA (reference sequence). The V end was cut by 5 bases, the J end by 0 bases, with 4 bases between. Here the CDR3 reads CSARLNTEAFF. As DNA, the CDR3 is TGCAGTGCTCGATTGAACACTGAAGCTTTCTTT.

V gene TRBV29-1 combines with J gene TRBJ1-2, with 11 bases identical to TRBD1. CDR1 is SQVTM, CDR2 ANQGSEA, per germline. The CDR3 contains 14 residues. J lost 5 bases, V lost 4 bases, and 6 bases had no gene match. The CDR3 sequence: CSVGDRGAGYGYTF. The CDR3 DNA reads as TGCAGCGTTGGGGACAGGGGGGCAGGTTATGGCTACACCTTC.